This is a list of T cell receptor beta chains from one sample in a study of spatial heterogeneity in lung cancer. TCRdb re-analysed the 5' RACE reads in MiXCR, keeping a single row per CDR3 protein. Among 25,000 or so distinct CDR3 sequences listed, approximately 3% were seen once. The source was PBMCs, collected at surgery. These receptors were obtained from a female donor with early-stage non-small cell lung cancer. Both conserved end residues are part of each CDR3. A D gene is named only where the DNA matches it firmly. The size entry is marked missing in some rows and otherwise reads once, few, many or a size class.

v_gene	j_gene	d_gene	abundance	CDR3aa	CDR3nt
TRBV7-2	TRBJ2-1	.	many	CASSPNWEWSYNEQFF	TGTGCCAGCAGCCCCAATTGGGAGTGGTCCTACAATGAGCAGTTCTTC
TRBV27	TRBJ2-7	TRBD1	many	CASSTRDRGSYEQYF	TGTGCCAGCAGTACGAGGGACAGGGGGTCCTACGAGCAGTACTTC
TRBV25-1	TRBJ2-5	.	many	CASSGQGVGTQYF	TGTGCCAGCAGTGGACAAGGGGTCGGGACCCAGTACTTC
TRBV20-1	TRBJ1-1	.	many	CSATDGGTEAFF	TGCAGTGCTACCGACGGGGGGACTGAAGCTTTCTTT
TRBV7-2	TRBJ2-2	.	many	CASSVGAGELFF	TGTGCCAGCAGCGTAGGAGCCGGGGAGCTGTTTTTT
TRBV12-3/TRBV12-4	TRBJ2-7	.	.	CASRGSYEQYF	TGTGCCAGCAGGGGGTCCTACGAGCAGTACTTC
TRBV28	TRBJ2-1	TRBD2	many	CASRSAGGLHNEQFF	TGTGCCAGCAGATCAGCGGGAGGGCTCCACAATGAGCAGTTCTTC
TRBV27	TRBJ1-1	.	many	CASSLSPNTEAFF	TGTGCCAGCAGTTTATCACCTAACACTGAAGCTTTCTTT
TRBV27	TRBJ2-3	.	many	CASSLYFGLRLTDTQYF	TGTGCCAGCAGTTTATACTTCGGGTTACGACTCACAGATACGCAGTATTTT
TRBV2	TRBJ2-7	.	many	CAIPRGASEQYF	TGTGCTATTCCCCGGGGGGCCAGCGAGCAGTACTTC
TRBV7-9	TRBJ1-3	TRBD1	many	CASSRRTGAFSGNTIYF	TGTGCCAGCAGCCGCCGGACAGGAGCTTTCTCTGGAAACACCATATATTTT